Presented here are 14 T cell receptor beta chains from one specimen sequenced in a study of OX40 agonist ivuxolimab in advanced cancers. Generated by immunoSEQ multiplex PCR, the TCRdb table keeps only in-frame clones and is missing some. The sample carries tens of thousands of clones, roughly 83% recorded once. The source material was CD4+ or CD8+ T cells sorted from blood, sampled in a trial of the OX40 agonist ivuxolimab. Source of these receptors: an adult with an advanced solid tumor such as melanoma, head and neck, liver or kidney cancer.

This chain connects TRBV4-1 to TRBJ2-1; D not resolved. V was shortened by 0 bases and J by 8 bases, with 5 bases between the two germline ends. Germline V gene data show CDR1 as MGHRA and CDR2 as YSYEKL. The CDR3 loop spans 12 amino acids. CDR3 nucleotides: TGCGCCAGCAGCCAAGAGGAATATGAGCAGTTCTTC. It codes for CASSQEEYEQFF.

The chain links TRBV19 to TRBJ1-5, with a possible D match to TRBD1 (6 bases). The V end was cut by 4 bases, the J end by 6 bases, with 13 bases between. From germline, CDR1 is LNHDA and CDR2 SQIVND (reference sequence). The CDR3 consists of 14 residues. The CDR3 region is CASSRLGQFQPQHF. The CDR3 bases are TGTGCCAGTAGTAGATTAGGACAGTTTCAGCCCCAGCATTTT.

The V and J genes are TRBV6-1 and TRBJ1-1; D not certain. This CDR3 comprises 12 residues. V lost 6 bases and J lost 5, with 10 bases in between. CDR1 is MNHNS and CDR2 is SASEGT in the germline V gene. CDR3 region: CASSLGRTEAFF. Written as DNA, the CDR3 is TGTGCCAGCAGCCTGGGTAGAACTGAAGCTTTCTTT.

Relative to its sample, this clone is medium-sized. The gene calls are TRBV15 and TRBJ1-2; D is unresolved. This CDR3 is 13 amino acids long. In germline, CDR1 is LNHNV, CDR2 YYDKDF (reference sequence). The V and J ends lost 5 bases and 4 bases respectively, with 11 bases between them. The CDR3 nucleotides read TGTGCCACCAGCGTGTTGACCTTCTATGGCTACACCTTC. Protein: CATSVLTFYGYTF.

The V gene is TRBV13, the J gene TRBJ2-7, with 10 bases that match TRBD1. The CDR3 spans 15 residues. With V trimmed by 5 bases and J by 5 bases, 9 bases remained unmatched. Per the germline V gene, CDR1 is PRHDT and CDR2 is FYEKMQ (reference sequence). The CDR3 DNA sequence: TGTGCCAGCAGCCATCGACAGGGGGCGCAGGACGAGCAGTACTTC. Residues: CASSHRQGAQDEQYF.

The chain joins TRBV5-5 to TRBJ1-1, with a tentative D call TRBD1 (6 bases). The germline CDR1 and CDR2 sequences are SGHKS and YYEKEE (reference sequence). The CDR3 extends over 14 amino acids. V was clipped by 6 bases and J by 0 bases, with 12 bases between them. CDR3 sequence reads: CASTRGTVNTEAFF. DNA for the CDR3: TGTGCCAGCACCAGGGGCACGGTGAACACTGAAGCTTTCTTT.

The V and J genes are TRBV11-3 and TRBJ2-1, with 8 bases identical to TRBD2. From germline, CDR1 is SGHNT and CDR2 YENEEA. V was clipped by 5 bases and J by 4 bases; unmatched bases: 4. The CDR3 consists of 14 residues. Here the CDR3 DNA reads TGTGCCAGCAGCCCTACGGGGGGGTACAATGAGCAGTTCTTC. Translating gives CASSPTGGYNEQFF.

The rearrangement joins TRBV6-6 to TRBJ2-7, with TRBD2 identical over 8 bases. The CDR3 has 16 residues. The germline V gene encodes CDR1 MNHNY and CDR2 SVGAGI (reference sequence). V dropped 3 bases and J dropped 1; count of bases not matched to a gene: 8. The DNA of the CDR3 is TGTGCCAGCAGTTATCACTCAAGCGGGGGATCCTACGAGCAGTACTTC. Translating gives CASSYHSSGGSYEQYF.

The V call is TRBV27, the J call TRBJ1-2, with 7 bases that match TRBD1. Trimming removed 5 bases from V and 1 base from J; junction bases left unmatched: 10. Germline CDR1 and CDR2: MNHEY and SMNVEV (reference sequence). The CDR3 consists of 16 residues. The CDR3 sequence is CASSTLRDSYNYGYTF. Written as DNA, the CDR3 is TGTGCCAGCAGTACGCTCCGGGACAGTTATAACTATGGCTACACCTTC.

V gene TRBV7-8 combines with J gene TRBJ2-6; D is possibly TRBD1 or TRBD2 (6 bases each). The CDR3 has 14 amino acids. CDR1 SGHVS and CDR2 FQNEAQ come from the germline V gene. V gave up 5 bases and J gave up 2 bases, with 7 bases separating them. Written as DNA, the CDR3 is TGTGCCAGCAGCCGGGGGCCTGGGGCCAACGTCCTGACTTTC. It encodes CASSRGPGANVLTF.

This chain uses TRBV29-1 with TRBJ2-2; a weak D match, TRBD2 (6 bases). V gave up 7 bases and J gave up 5 bases, with 14 bases separating them. The V gene's germline CDR1 is SQVTM and CDR2 ANQGSEA. This CDR3 comprises 13 residues. CDR3: CSGWTGGTGELFF. CDR3 DNA sequence: TGCAGCGGGTGGACTGGAGGGACCGGGGAGCTGTTTTTT.

This clone was found once. The rearrangement joins TRBV19 to TRBJ1-1; D gene unclear. Trimming left V 5 bases short and J 4 bases short, with 14 bases between. CDR1 LNHDA and CDR2 SQIVND come from the germline V gene (reference sequence). The CDR3 consists of 14 residues. The CDR3 reads CASSPPGLSTEAFF. In DNA form, the CDR3 reads TGTGCCAGTAGTCCCCCCGGTCTTTCCACTGAAGCTTTCTTT.

The chain links TRBV13 to TRBJ2-1; 10 bases agree with TRBD2. Looked up from germline, CDR1 is PRHDT and CDR2 is FYEKMQ (reference sequence). The CDR3 loop spans 15 amino acids. Losses at the gene ends were 2 bases for V and 5 bases for J; bases not matched to a gene: 3. CDR3 sequence reads: CASSLRLAGDNEQFF. The DNA of the CDR3 is TGTGCCAGCAGCTTACGGCTAGCGGGAGACAATGAGCAGTTCTTC. Complete variable domain (other parts from reference TRBV13 and TRBJ2-1): AAGVIQSPRHLIKEKRETATLKCYPIPRHDTVYWYQQGPGQDPQFLISFYEKMQSDKGSIPDRFSAQQFSDYHSELNMSSLELGDSALYFCASSLRLAGDNEQFFGPGTRLTVL.

V gene TRBV11-3 combines with J gene TRBJ2-6; no clear D. V gave up 5 bases and J gave up 2 bases, with 7 bases separating them. The CDR3 loop spans 14 amino acids. Germline values: CDR1 SGHNT, CDR2 YENEEA. This chain's CDR3 is CASSPSPGANVLTF. The CDR3 region has the DNA TGTGCCAGCAGCCCCTCCCCTGGGGCCAACGTCCTGACTTTC.